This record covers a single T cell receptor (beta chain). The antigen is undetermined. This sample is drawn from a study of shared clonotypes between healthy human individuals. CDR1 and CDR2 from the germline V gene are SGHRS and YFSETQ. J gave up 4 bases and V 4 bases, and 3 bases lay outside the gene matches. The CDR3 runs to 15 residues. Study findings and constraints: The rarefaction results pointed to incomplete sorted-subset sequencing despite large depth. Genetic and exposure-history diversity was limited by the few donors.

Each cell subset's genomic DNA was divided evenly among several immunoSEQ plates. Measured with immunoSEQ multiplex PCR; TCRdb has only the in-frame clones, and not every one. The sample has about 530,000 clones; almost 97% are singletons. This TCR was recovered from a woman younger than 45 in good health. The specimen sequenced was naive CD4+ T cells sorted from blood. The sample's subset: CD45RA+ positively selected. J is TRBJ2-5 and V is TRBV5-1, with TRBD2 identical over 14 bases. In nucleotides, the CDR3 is TGCGCCAGCAGCCCCGGACTAGCGGGAGGAGAGACCCAGTACTTC. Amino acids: CASSPGLAGGETQYF.